This TCR beta chain stems from a study of T cell responses to AZD1222 COVID-19 vaccine. On the study more broadly: Second doses that came at about 4 or about 12 weeks were put together.

This CDR3 is 14 amino acids long. Between the trimmed V and J ends, which lost 2 bases and 3 bases, there was a span of 11 bases. Germline-derived CDR1 and CDR2 are MDHEN and SYDVKM. Notes on this clone: The antigen remains unidentified. The sample carries other DNA sequences with the same CDR3.

Study conclusions and caveats: Unmutated variant regions are reportedly targeted by nearly half of spike-specific TCRs. A mostly white British donor set with more females was recruited, and clonal diversity was possibly underestimated. Repertoires were sampled only after the peak T cell response.

Here immunoSEQ multiplex PCR was the method, and the copy in TCRdb shows in-frame clones only, minus some. The table has some 110,000 clones, 84% seen once. The chain employs TRBV28 and TRBJ2-7, with unresolved D. This TCR was recovered from an adult in good health. The sequencing used peripheral blood, collected on day 0 of AZD1222 vaccination. CDR3 in amino acids: CASSLGSSLYEQYF. DNA for the CDR3: TGTGCCAGCAGTTTAGGATCAAGCCTCTACGAGCAGTACTTC.